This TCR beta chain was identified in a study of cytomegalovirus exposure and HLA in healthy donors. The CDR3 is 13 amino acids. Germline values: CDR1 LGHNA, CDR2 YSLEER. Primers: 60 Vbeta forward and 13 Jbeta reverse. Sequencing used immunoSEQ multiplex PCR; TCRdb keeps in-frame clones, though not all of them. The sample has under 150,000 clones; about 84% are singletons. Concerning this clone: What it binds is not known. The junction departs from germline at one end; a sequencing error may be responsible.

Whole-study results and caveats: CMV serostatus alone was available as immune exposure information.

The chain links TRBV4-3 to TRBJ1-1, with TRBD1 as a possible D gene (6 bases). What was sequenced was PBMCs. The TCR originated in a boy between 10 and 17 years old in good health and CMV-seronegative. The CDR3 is CASSQTGNTGAFF. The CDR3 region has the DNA TGCGCCAGCAGCCAAACAGGGAACACTGGAGCTTTCTTT.